Below are 9 T cell receptor beta chains sequenced from a single sample in a study of cytomegalovirus exposure and HLA in healthy donors (dated by TCRdb to the late 2010s). The method behind the library was the immunoSEQ multiplex PCR assay. Held by TCRdb, this immuneACCESS table contains in-frame sequences only and omits some clones. Under half of the omission traces to an unresolved V gene where checked; the cause of the rest is unknown. The sample data list some 76,000 clones, and less than 95% of these were observed just once. The leading ten clones occupy approximately 3.5% of the sample. The sample consisted of PBMCs. These receptors were collected from a woman aged 18-29 years in good health and CMV-seropositive.

V usage is TRBV7-2 and J usage is TRBJ2-6; TRBD1 matches at 7 bases. With V trimmed by 5 bases and J by 4 bases, 11 bases remained unmatched. CDR3 length: 17 amino acids. CDR1 and CDR2 (germline): SGHTA, FQGNSA. The chain's CDR3 is CASSPRQGQTGANVLTF. The CDR3 DNA sequence: TGTGCCAGCAGCCCCAGACAGGGTCAAACCGGGGCCAACGTCCTGACTTTC.

This rearrangement joins TRBV6-1 to TRBJ2-5, with 11 bases identical to TRBD1. Trimming at V came to 9 bases and at J to 5 bases, leaving 8 bases not matched to a gene. CDR3 length: 14 amino acids. Germline V CDR1 and CDR2: MNHNS, SASEGT. This chain's CDR3 is CASLDRGRSETQYF. As DNA, the CDR3 is TGTGCCAGTTTGGACAGGGGGCGTTCGGAGACCCAGTACTTC.

This chain uses TRBV5-5 with TRBJ2-7; 7 nucleotides agree with TRBD1. This CDR3 is 16 amino acids long. V lost 4 bases, J lost 0 bases, and 10 bases stayed unmatched. CDR1 SGHKS and CDR2 YYEKEE come from the germline V gene (reference sequence). The CDR3, as DNA: TGTGCCAGCAGCCTGAGGGTCGGGACAGCCTCCTACGAGCAGTACTTC. This gives the protein CASSLRVGTASYEQYF.

V and J are TRBV30 and TRBJ2-7, with D possibly TRBD1 on 6 matching bases. This CDR3 has 13 residues. V lost 1 base and J lost 5, with 12 bases in between. Looked up from germline, CDR1 is GTSNPN and CDR2 is SVGIG (reference sequence). This CDR3 is CAWSANRENEQYF. Here the CDR3 DNA reads TGTGCCTGGAGTGCCAACAGGGAAAACGAGCAGTACTTC.

The rearrangement links TRBV7-3 to TRBJ1-6; maybe TRBD1 (5 bases). The CDR3 is 16 residues long. In germline, CDR1 is SGHTA, CDR2 FQGTGA. V lost 4 bases to trimming and J lost 7 bases, with 17 bases between them. The CDR3, as DNA: TGTGCCAGCAGCTCCCTCAGTGGCGGGGGGAATTCACCCCTCCACTTT. This translates into CASSSLSGGGNSPLHF.

The chain recombines TRBV19 with TRBJ2-1, with TRBD2 matching 12 bases. The CDR3 covers 16 residues. The germline V gene has CDR1 LNHDA and CDR2 SQIVND (reference sequence). After removal of 4 bases from V and 7 bases from J, the junction contained 8 bases not matched to a gene. Here the CDR3 DNA reads TGTGCCAGTAGTAGGCTAGCGGGAGGGCGGGTGAATGAGCAGTTCTTC. This translates into CASSRLAGGRVNEQFF.

The chain joins TRBV28 to TRBJ2-5, with 8 bases identical to TRBD2. The CDR3 spans 14 residues. V was clipped by 7 bases and J by 3 bases; unmatched bases: 7. Germline CDR1 reads MDHEN; CDR2 reads SYDVKM. Written as DNA, the CDR3 is TGTGCCAGCACCGTAGCGGGACTAGAAGAGACCCAGTACTTC. Its translation: CASTVAGLEETQYF.

The chain employs TRBV30 and TRBJ2-7, with D possibly TRBD2 on 7 matching bases. The germline V gene encodes CDR1 GTSNPN and CDR2 SVGIG (reference sequence). The CDR3 runs 15 residues. Trimming pared 0 bases from V and 3 bases from J, leaving 15 bases between. CDR3 sequence reads: CAWSVGGGSYYEQYF. For the CDR3, the DNA is TGTGCCTGGAGTGTAGGGGGGGGGAGCTACTACGAGCAGTACTTC.

This clone appeared a single time. The genes are TRBV7-9 and TRBJ2-3; tentative D call: TRBD1 (6 bases). The CDR3 has 15 residues. V lost 4 bases, J lost 5 bases, and 16 bases lay in between. Germline V gene sequence: CDR1 SEHNR, CDR2 FQNEAQ (reference sequence). The CDR3 DNA sequence: TGTGCCAGCAGCTCAAGGTGGGGGCTGGAAGATACGCAGTATTTT. Its protein product is CASSSRWGLEDTQYF.